These T cell receptor beta chains were read from a single sample in a study of human thymus T cells. Assay: immunoSEQ multiplex PCR; the TCRdb copy retains only in-frame clones and omits some. The sample has 57,000 or so clones, around 94% seen once. Specimen: blood. All receptors come from a boy in the first two years of life with a congenital heart defect but otherwise immunologically healthy. Each CDR3 is given with its conserved first and last residue.

v_call: TRBV5-1; cdr3_length: 14; cdr3_aa: CASSARTGDSPLHF
v_call: TRBV4-1; cdr3_length: 15; cdr3_aa: CASSLKDSFNEKLFF
v_call: TRBV5-4; cdr3_length: 15; cdr3_aa: CASSLGQVMNTEAFF
v_call: TRBV6-1; cdr3_length: 16; cdr3_aa: CASSDGVSSYNSPLHF
v_call: TRBV28; cdr3_length: 11; cdr3_aa: CASSGGLEQYF
v_call: TRBV7-2; cdr3_length: 14; cdr3_aa: CASSLAGRRYGYTF
v_call: TRBV7-9; cdr3_length: 13; cdr3_aa: CASSSGLDYGYTF
v_call: TRBV14; cdr3_length: 16; cdr3_aa: CASSLHYTTGRTEAFF
v_call: TRBV6-1; cdr3_length: 14; cdr3_aa: CASSDLSSYNEQFF
v_call: TRBV7-2; cdr3_length: 14; cdr3_aa: CASSLEAGSYEQYF
v_call: TRBV28; cdr3_length: 13; cdr3_aa: CASSLRTRGEQYF
v_call: TRBV5-4; cdr3_length: 12; cdr3_aa: CASSLFGGELFF
v_call: TRBV27; cdr3_length: 17; cdr3_aa: CASSLQATGGALYEQYF
v_call: TRBV10-3; cdr3_length: 10; cdr3_aa: CAIGRETQYF
v_call: TRBV28; cdr3_length: 15; cdr3_aa: CASSLSRGPNYGYTF
v_call: TRBV5-1; cdr3_length: 18; cdr3_aa: CASSFAVSGAHEQETQYF
v_call: TRBV28; cdr3_length: 15; cdr3_aa: CASSFQSGRGYEQYF
v_call: TRBV4-3; cdr3_length: 16; cdr3_aa: CASSQVPLVGPYEQYF
v_call: TRBV5-1; cdr3_length: 13; cdr3_aa: CASSLLKNTEAFF
v_call: TRBV13; cdr3_length: 13; cdr3_aa: CASSLVGGETQYF
v_call: TRBV9; cdr3_length: 17; cdr3_aa: CASSVSFQGREKEKLFF
v_call: TRBV15; cdr3_length: 16; cdr3_aa: CATSREGREGTDTQYF
v_call: TRBV4-1; cdr3_length: 15; cdr3_aa: CASSLEDDGGSPLHF
v_call: TRBV19; cdr3_length: 12; cdr3_aa: CATGEGNQPQHF
v_call: TRBV6-1; cdr3_length: 13; cdr3_aa: CASSVGAPNTIYF
v_call: TRBV28; cdr3_length: 13; cdr3_aa: CASSSGTGNTIYF
v_call: TRBV29-1; cdr3_length: 16; cdr3_aa: CSVEDWEQGTNTEAFF
v_call: TRBV4-1; cdr3_length: 16; cdr3_aa: CASSQVTVHSSYEQYF
v_call: TRBV6-1; cdr3_length: 15; cdr3_aa: CASSQQSIGSEKLFF
v_call: TRBV28; cdr3_length: 10; cdr3_aa: CASSRGTIYF
v_call: TRBV13; cdr3_length: 14; cdr3_aa: CASSLGSQRPEAFF
v_call: TRBV10-3; cdr3_length: 14; cdr3_aa: CAISGQGPTDTQYF
v_call: TRBV4-1; cdr3_length: 15; cdr3_aa: CASSQGTGDNSPLHF
v_call: TRBV5-1; cdr3_length: 15; cdr3_aa: CASSLEGHLGNTIYF
v_call: TRBV11-2; cdr3_length: 14; cdr3_aa: CASSLGTTNYGYTF
v_call: TRBV2; cdr3_length: 17; cdr3_aa: CASTGGLHSQWDTEAFF
v_call: TRBV5-4; cdr3_length: 16; cdr3_aa: CASSLARGADTGELFF
v_call: TRBV12-5; cdr3_length: 14; cdr3_aa: CASGLGQVNEKLFF
v_call: TRBV7-2; cdr3_length: 16; cdr3_aa: CASSLGRLAGVETQYF
v_call: TRBV6-6; cdr3_length: 15; cdr3_aa: CASSYVQLTNYGYTF
v_call: TRBV5-1; cdr3_length: 13; cdr3_aa: CASSLGPSGVAFF
v_call: TRBV5-1; cdr3_length: 16; cdr3_aa: CASSRRLGGNQETQYF
v_call: TRBV28; cdr3_length: 17; cdr3_aa: CASSSTADRDGNEKLFF
v_call: TRBV5-1; cdr3_length: 13; cdr3_aa: CASSSGQGEKLFF
v_call: TRBV4-3; cdr3_length: 17; cdr3_aa: CASSQGQINPTNEKLFF
v_call: TRBV29-1; cdr3_length: 9; cdr3_aa: CSVEVPAFF
v_call: TRBV29-1; cdr3_length: 15; cdr3_aa: CSVGKGSGYTGELFF
v_call: TRBV6-5; cdr3_length: 14; cdr3_aa: CASSYGGVNTEAFF